One and the same sample provided the 17 T cell receptor beta chains below, sequenced in a study of immune heterogeneity within non-small cell lung tumors. Template input, which was bulk tumor genomic DNA, totaled around 660 ng per sample. Collection of several biopsies per primary tumor, spaced far apart, took place during surgery. The cohort was untreated, with newly diagnosed non-small cell lung cancer undergoing curative surgery. For the TCR beta CDR3, multiplex PCR with 32 V and 13 J primers performed the amplification. TCRdb analysed the multiplex PCR reads with MiXCR anew, one entry per CDR3 protein. This sample has around 11,000 distinct CDR3 sequences, with around 30% found just once. The sample comprised lung tumor tissue. All receptors derive from a woman aged 45 to 65 with non-small cell lung cancer.

Sample share makes this clonotype medium-sized (0.01 to 0.1%). The rearrangement links TRBV19 to TRBJ1-5; a weak D match, TRBD1 (5 bases). Trimming shortened V by 7 bases and J by 0 bases, and 22 bases separated the two germline ends. The CDR3 runs 18 residues. Germline CDR1 is LNHDA and CDR2 is SQIVND (reference sequence). The CDR3 nucleotides are TGTGCCAGTATTGTTTTGGGACCTAGATCCTATAGCAATCAGCCCCAGCATTTT. This sequence encodes CASIVLGPRSYSNQPQHF.

J is TRBJ2-7 and V is TRBV5-5; 8 nucleotides align to TRBD2. Germline V gives CDR1 SGHKS, CDR2 YYEKEE (reference sequence). This CDR3 comprises 19 residues. Germline trimming cut 0 bases from V and 1 base from J; bases unmatched to any gene: 15. The CDR3 DNA reads as TGTGCCAGCAGCTTGGGGGGCGGATTATTGCGGGAGGAGTCCTACGAGCAGTACTTC. Translated, it gives CASSLGGGLLREESYEQYF.

V gene TRBV20-1 combines with J gene TRBJ1-6; D perhaps matches TRBD1 (5 bases). The V gene lost 0 bases and the J gene lost 9 bases, with 9 bases spanning the gap. This CDR3 spans 13 amino acids. Germline assignment: CDR1 DFQATT and CDR2 SNEGSKA (reference sequence). CDR3 nucleotide sequence: TGCAGTGCTAGAGAGGGGGAGTTTTCACCCCTCCACTTT. Amino acids: CSAREGEFSPLHF.

Of note for this clonotype: One base away lies a much larger clone, so this may be a sequencing read error. The chain is built from TRBV20-1 and TRBJ2-7; D not certain. From germline, CDR1 is DFQATT and CDR2 SNEGSKA (reference sequence). This CDR3 region has 15 residues. Trimming took 0 bases from V and 3 from J, leaving 15 bases between them. The CDR3 spells CSAREGLGLGYEQYF. The CDR3, as DNA: TGCAGTGCTAGAGAGGGCTTGGGTCTTGGCTACGAGCAGTACTTC.

This rearrangement joins TRBV2 to TRBJ1-6; possibly TRBD1 for D (5 bases). This CDR3 spans 15 amino acids. V was shortened by 5 bases and J by 4 bases, with 12 bases between the two germline ends. Germline V lookup: CDR1 SNHLY, CDR2 FYNNEI. Here the CDR3 reads CASSLEGRYNSPLHF. CDR3 DNA: TGTGCCAGCAGTTTAGAGGGGCGATATAATTCACCCCTCCACTTT. Together with reference TRBV2 and TRBJ1-6, the CDR3 gives the full variable domain: EPEVTQTPSHQVTQMGQEVILRCVPISNHLYFYWYRQILGQKVEFLVSFYNNEISEKSEIFDDQFSVERPDGSNFTLKIRSTKLEDSAMYFCASSLEGRYNSPLHFGNGTRLTVT.

This clonotype was picked up many times. The chain combines TRBV28 with TRBJ1-2, with 12 bases matching TRBD1. Germline trimming cut 2 bases from V and 4 bases from J; bases unmatched to any gene: 2. The CDR3 loop spans 15 amino acids. Per the germline V gene, CDR1 is MDHEN and CDR2 is SYDVKM. CDR3 amino acids: CASSLMGQGAYGYTF. The CDR3 DNA is TGTGCCAGCAGTTTAATGGGACAGGGGGCCTATGGCTACACCTTC.

Remarks on this clonotype: This sequence may be a read error, since a much larger clone differs from it by one base. The genes are TRBV2 and TRBJ1-5; D unclear. CDR3 length: 15 residues. Germline values: CDR1 SNHLY, CDR2 FYNNEI. The ends were cut back, 3 bases at V and 5 bases at J, with 14 bases in the middle. The CDR3 coding sequence is TGTGCCAGCAGTGAGGGCAGCCTTGGCGATCAGCCCCAGCATTTT. It translates to CASSEGSLGDQPQHF.

The chain links TRBV28 to TRBJ2-7; D possibly corresponds to TRBD2 (7 bases). The germline V gene encodes CDR1 MDHEN and CDR2 SYDVKM. This CDR3 has 13 residues. V was trimmed by 9 bases and J by 2 bases, leaving 14 bases between them. CDR3 sequence (DNA): TGTGCCAGTACTGAGGGGGGGCCCTACGAGCAGTACTTC. Encoded protein: CASTEGGPYEQYF.

This clonotype was counted many times. The chain recombines TRBV6-1 with TRBJ1-2; 7 bases match TRBD1. The CDR3 is made up of 16 amino acids. The germline V gene has CDR1 MNHNS and CDR2 SASEGT. J lost 1 base, V lost 4 bases, and 9 bases had no gene match. The CDR3 bases are TGTGCCAGCAGTGCACGCCGGGACAGCATTAACTATGGCTACACCTTC. This sequence encodes CASSARRDSINYGYTF.

The chain employs TRBV28 and TRBJ2-7; D possibly corresponds to TRBD2 (6 bases). Trimming stripped 3 bases from V and 3 bases from J, with 9 bases between. Germline lookup yields CDR1 MDHEN and CDR2 SYDVKM. The CDR3 runs 13 residues. The CDR3 protein is CASSFAGIYEQYF. The CDR3 DNA follows: TGTGCCAGCAGTTTCGCGGGGATCTACGAGCAGTACTTC.

The chain recombines TRBV9 with TRBJ2-3; D gene uncertain. V gave up 3 bases and J gave up 5 bases, with 7 bases separating them. This CDR3 is built from 12 residues. Germline V gene lookup returns CDR1 SGDLS and CDR2 YYNGEE. The DNA for the CDR3 is TGTGCCAGCAGCGAGCCCAGAGATACGCAGTATTTT. Residues: CASSEPRDTQYF.

Comment on this clonotype: Germline and junction disagree at one end, which may indicate a read error. Here the CDR3 DNA reads TGTGCCAGGAGCTTAGGACGGACAGTCCTCGGGGCTTTCTTT. The encoded protein is CARSLGRTVLGAFF. J is TRBJ1-1 and V is TRBV7-8; tentatively, D is TRBD1 (6 bases). The CDR3 covers 14 residues. The germline CDR1 and CDR2 sequences are SGHVS and FQNEAQ.

This clonotype was counted many times. The chain's CDR3 is CASSATGPTDTQYF. CDR3 DNA: TGTGCCAGCAGTGCGACAGGGCCCACAGATACGCAGTATTTT. The chain joins TRBV6-1 to TRBJ2-3, with 7 bases identical to TRBD1. The CDR3 is made up of 14 amino acids. From germline, CDR1 is MNHNS and CDR2 SASEGT. The J segment lost 2 bases and the V segment lost 4 bases, leaving 3 bases of the junction unmatched.

The V call is TRBV3-1, the J call TRBJ2-3; unclear D gene. V lost 0 bases and J lost 6, with 13 bases in between. Per germline, CDR1 LGHDT and CDR2 YNNKEL (reference sequence). The length of the CDR3 is 15 residues. The CDR3 DNA sequence: TGTGCCAGCAGCCAAGACCCGAACGAGCTGGATACGCAGTATTTT. It encodes CASSQDPNELDTQYF.

This clonotype was seen many times. V and J are TRBV5-1 and TRBJ1-2; a weak D match, TRBD1 (6 bases). The germline V and J ends were trimmed by 4 bases and 0 bases, with 10 bases remaining between them. The CDR3 has 14 amino acids. Germline assignment: CDR1 SGHRS and CDR2 YFSETQ. CDR3 loop: CASSQDSPNYGYTF. The CDR3 DNA sequence: TGCGCCAGCAGCCAGGACAGTCCTAACTATGGCTACACCTTC.

In the case of this clonotype: This CDR3 is missing its conserved last phenylalanine or tryptophan, likely due to a read error. The gene calls are TRBV27 and TRBJ2-7, with a weak D call TRBD1 (6 bases). This CDR3 comprises 17 residues. V gave up 5 bases and J gave up 1 base, with 21 bases separating them. The germline V gene encodes CDR1 MNHEY and CDR2 SMNVEV (reference sequence). The CDR3 protein is CASSPTLARDKSYEQYL. Written as DNA, the CDR3 is TGTGCCAGCAGTCCTACTCTGGCTCGGGACAAGTCCTACGAGCAGTACTTA.

By proportion, this clonotype is medium-sized. The chain combines TRBV18 with TRBJ1-2; D may be TRBD1 (5 bases). CDR3 length equals 12 residues. Germline CDR1 KGHSH, CDR2 LQKENI. With 3 bases removed from V and 7 bases from J, the gap between germline ends came to 9 bases. The CDR3 DNA sequence: TGTGCCAGCTCACCGCAAGGGGCTGGCTACACCTTC. This gives the protein CASSPQGAGYTF. The whole variable domain, filled in from reference TRBV18 and TRBJ1-2, reads NAGVMQNPRHLVRRRGQEARLRCSPMKGHSHVYWYRQLPEEGLKFMVYLQKENIIDESGMPKERFSAEFPKEGPSILRIQQVVRGDSAAYFCASSPQGAGYTFGSGTRLTVV.